Listed below are T cell receptor beta chains from one sample, sequenced in a study of T cells in Graves' hyperthyroidism and ophthalmopathy. One entry per CDR3 protein results from TCRdb running MiXCR on the multiplex PCR reads. The sample holds some 270,000 distinct CDR3 sequences, approximately 23% seen once. Sequencing used blood. The source of these receptors is a middle-aged woman with Graves' ophthalmopathy. CDR3s include the opening cysteine and the closing phenylalanine or tryptophan.

>TRBV15
CATSRDDQPQHF
>TRBV20-1
CSAPKGGMNTEAFF
>TRBV5-1
CASSLTSGATYEQYF
>TRBV24-1
CATSDGWTGRTGELFF
>TRBV13
CASSRPNYEQYF
>TRBV6-5
CASSSRTVGYEQYF
>TRBV4-2
CASSQGGQGSLSYEQYF
>TRBV5-1
CASSPGSGSSVANVLTF
>TRBV3-1
CASSQSTTSLEQYF
>TRBV30
CAFSKLLAGGPWTQYF
>TRBV28
CASSSGQSSYEQYF
>TRBV25-1
CASSEFGTQNQETQYF
>TRBV30
CAWIRGPEAFF
>TRBV5-1
CASSLAGISYNSPLHF
>TRBV28
CASKSAGVGLGNQPQHF
>TRBV2
CASSDWSEQYF
>TRBV29-1
CSVVISATGELFF
>TRBV15
CATSRDYSSTDAQYF
>TRBV24-1
CATSDSGQGTAGELFF
>TRBV6-5
CASEASGRSGQYF
>TRBV29-1
CSVVPRGTGELFF
>TRBV7-6
CASSGRQGHEQYF
>TRBV12-3/TRBV12-4
CASSATGSYEQYF
>TRBV28
CASSSPSETQYF
>TRBV11-2
CASSLRPGPYGYTF
>TRBV27
CASRLSGRTDLQYF
>TRBV24-1
CATMDGKNTGELFF
>TRBV28
CASRPRRTFTGELFF
>TRBV28
CASTLDRAENSEAFF
>TRBV24-1
CATRDKANTGELFF
>TRBV5-1
CASSLALDRINYGYTF
>TRBV29-1
CSASRGYEQYF
>TRBV6-1
CASSDSEAFF
>TRBV6-1
CASSPKGGPANYGYTF
>TRBV6-2/TRBV6-3
CASSYWGLEADTQYF
>TRBV19
CASSLQGPGYTF
>TRBV5-1
CASSPGLGSPYEQYF
>TRBV30
CACTNTEAFF
>TRBV20-1
CRGAQGHTEAFF
>TRBV5-1
CASSLVRVGTVDSYEQYF
>TRBV7-9
CASRTQGKIYGYTF
>TRBV19
CASSTRDNGNTIYF
>TRBV28
CASRRTSGRKSSYEQYF
>TRBV6-2/TRBV6-3
CASSYGGTASYGYTF
>TRBV6-5
CASSDLGNTIYF
>TRBV11-3
CASSPGGALGEKLFF
>TRBV30
CAWSGEEQYF
>TRBV20-1
CSAKGGGGETQYF
>TRBV6-5
CASSPFTGDLETQYF
>TRBV27
CASSLSSTDTQYF
>TRBV7-6
CASSSDPLVQYF
>TRBV4-1
CASSIGQSYEQYF